This passage covers 28 T cell receptor beta chains from one sample sequenced in a study of T cell responses to AZD1222 COVID-19 vaccine. Data came from immunoSEQ multiplex PCR; TCRdb stores just in-frame clones and leaves some out. The sample holds about 150,000 clones, roughly 90% seen once. The source was peripheral blood, collected on day 0 of AZD1222 vaccination. These receptors all come from an adult in good health.

The chain combines TRBV18 with TRBJ1-1, with unresolved D. Germline lookup yields CDR1 KGHSH and CDR2 LQKENI. Trimming pared 3 bases from V and 1 base from J, leaving 9 bases between. The CDR3 spans 14 residues. CDR3 loop: CASSPLSRNTEAFF. The CDR3 DNA is TGTGCCAGCTCACCGCTCTCACGGAACACTGAAGCTTTCTTT.

The chain combines TRBV9 with TRBJ1-1; D remains unclear. Trimming shortened V by 0 bases and J by 3 bases, and 6 bases separated the two germline ends. Germline CDR1 SGDLS, CDR2 YYNGEE. This CDR3 is 13 amino acids long. DNA for the CDR3: TGTGCCAGCAGCGTAGCTGGGCACACTGAAGCTTTCTTT. It is translated as CASSVAGHTEAFF.

CDR3 coding DNA: TGTGCCAGCAGTGACTCGTGGGCTGCAGGAATCGCTAGCACAGATACGCAGTATTTT. Amino acid sequence: CASSDSWAAGIASTDTQYF. The rearrangement uses TRBV6-4 and TRBJ2-3; D is ambiguous. CDR1 MRHNA and CDR2 SNTAGT come from the germline V gene. V lost 0 bases and J 0 bases, leaving 19 bases between the germline ends. This CDR3 spans 19 amino acids.

This clone was seen once. The CDR3 coding sequence is TGCGCCAGCAGCTTCGGATCCGGGGGCGCAGAAACTGAAGCTTTCTTT. Its translation: CASSFGSGGAETEAFF. V is TRBV5-1 and J is TRBJ1-1, with D possibly matching TRBD1 (6 bases). CDR1 and CDR2 from the germline V gene are SGHRS and YFSETQ. V lost 2 bases and J 5 bases, leaving 19 bases between the germline ends. The CDR3 is 16 residues long.

V and J are TRBV5-1 and TRBJ1-2; 8 bases are shared with TRBD1. V lost 0 bases and J lost 4; bases outside the gene matches: 2. The CDR3 runs 14 residues. Germline V CDR1 and CDR2: SGHRS, YFSETQ. The CDR3 region is CASSLDTGGYGYTF. The CDR3 nucleotides read TGCGCCAGCAGCTTGGACACAGGGGGCTATGGCTACACCTTC.

The chain links TRBV19 to TRBJ1-2, with D maybe TRBD1 (6 bases). Germline CDR1 LNHDA, CDR2 SQIVND (reference sequence). V was pared by 4 bases and J by 10 bases, with 22 bases between. This CDR3 comprises 15 residues. DNA of the CDR3: TGTGCCAGTAGTAAGCTCGGGGGACATGGGAGTTTCTACACCTTC. Its translation is CASSKLGGHGSFYTF.

The chain has TRBV7-2 and TRBJ1-2, with D uncertain. In germline, CDR1 is SGHTA, CDR2 FQGNSA. Trimming cost V 1 base and J 8 bases, with 20 bases left between them. The CDR3 extends over 16 amino acids. CDR3 sequence (DNA): TGTGCCAGCAGCTTAGATGTGGGAACAGCTTCGAGAGGCTACACCTTC. This gives the protein CASSLDVGTASRGYTF.

In DNA form, the CDR3 reads TGCAGCGTTGAAGATTTAACAGCTGGCTACACCTTC. Its protein product is CSVEDLTAGYTF. The V and J genes are TRBV29-1 and TRBJ1-2; D is uncertain. The CDR3 runs to 12 residues. The V gene lost 0 bases and the J gene lost 7 bases, with 9 bases spanning the gap. CDR1 is SQVTM, CDR2 ANQGSEA, per germline.

This rearrangement joins TRBV4-3 to TRBJ2-7, with TRBD2 matching over 7 bases. This CDR3 spans 18 amino acids. Germline CDR1 and CDR2: LGHNA and YSLEER. With 0 bases clipped from V and 0 bases from J, the junction kept 11 bases outside the gene matches. Here the CDR3 reads CASSQDRGRGGLSYEQYF. The CDR3 DNA follows: TGCGCCAGCAGCCAAGATCGGGGAAGGGGAGGGCTCTCCTACGAGCAGTACTTC.

The V call is TRBV6-1, the J call TRBJ1-3, with D hard to call. CDR1 and CDR2 from the germline V gene are MNHNS and SASEGT. With 7 bases removed from V and 2 bases from J, the gap between germline ends came to 15 bases. The length of the CDR3 is 15 residues. As DNA, the CDR3 is TGTGCCAGCACCCTCGGACTTCCAGCTGGAAACACCATATATTTT. Translating it yields CASTLGLPAGNTIYF.

This chain joins TRBV7-2 and TRBJ1-5, with D uncertain. The CDR3 is made up of 15 amino acids. Germline V gene sequence: CDR1 SGHTA, CDR2 FQGNSA. Trimming removed 2 bases from V and 4 bases from J, with 12 bases in between. Written as DNA, the CDR3 is TGTGCCAGCAGCTTATATCCCAAAACTAATCAGCCCCAGCATTTT. Residues: CASSLYPKTNQPQHF.

On this clone itself: The same CDR3 is also encoded by other DNA sequences in this sample. The rearrangement links TRBV5-4 to TRBJ2-5; no clear D gene. Trimming left V 4 bases short and J 3 bases short, with 7 bases between. CDR1 is SGHNT and CDR2 is YYREEE in the germline V gene (reference sequence). The CDR3 covers 12 residues. In nucleotides, the CDR3 is TGTGCCAGCAGCCTCCCCAAAGAGACCCAGTACTTC. Its translation: CASSLPKETQYF.

CDR3 sequence reads: CASSSGGFSYEQYF. CDR3 bases: TGTGCCAGCAGTTCGGGCGGTTTCTCCTACGAGCAGTACTTC. The rearrangement uses TRBV27 and TRBJ2-7; unclear D gene. The CDR3 consists of 14 residues. Trimming shortened V by 4 bases and J by 0 bases, and 10 bases separated the two germline ends. The germline gives CDR1 MNHEY, CDR2 SMNVEV (reference sequence).

The chain employs TRBV5-1 and TRBJ2-2; D might be TRBD1 or TRBD2, each matching 5 bases. Germline loops: CDR1 SGHRS, CDR2 YFSETQ. V was trimmed by 7 bases and J by 3 bases, leaving 16 bases between them. The CDR3 totals 15 residues. This CDR3 reads CASSFGAPDTGELFF. The CDR3 nucleotides are TGCGCCAGCTCCTTCGGGGCCCCCGACACCGGGGAGCTGTTTTTT.

This chain connects TRBV5-6 to TRBJ1-2, with 7 bases matching TRBD1. J was trimmed by 4 bases and V by 2 bases; bases with no gene match: 5. Germline V gene sequence: CDR1 SGHDT, CDR2 YYEEEE. The CDR3 is made up of 14 amino acids. This CDR3 is CASSLPQGRYGYTF. Written as DNA, the CDR3 is TGTGCCAGCAGCTTACCACAGGGGCGCTATGGCTACACCTTC.

This clone was seen once. The V gene is TRBV6-2 or TRBV6-3, the J gene TRBJ1-1; a weak D match, TRBD1 (5 bases). The CDR3 is 14 residues long. Germline lookup yields CDR1 MNHEY and CDR2 SVGEGT. V was cut by 6 bases and J by 4 bases, with 15 bases left in between. In DNA form, the CDR3 reads TGTGCCAGCAGGTACCAGTGGAGGGGCACTGAAGCTTTCTTT. It encodes CASRYQWRGTEAFF.

The rearrangement links TRBV11-3 to TRBJ2-7; the match to TRBD1 covers 12 bases. Unmatched junction bases numbered 8, after V lost 6 bases and J lost 5 bases. This CDR3 contains 15 residues. Per germline, CDR1 SGHNT and CDR2 YENEEA. The CDR3 DNA sequence: TGTGCCAGCAGGCCTAGGGACAGGGGGCGGAACGAGCAGTACTTC. This gives the protein CASRPRDRGRNEQYF.

This chain joins TRBV7-9 and TRBJ1-5; D is undetermined. Germline CDR1 reads SEHNR; CDR2 reads FQNEAQ (reference sequence). The germline V and J ends were trimmed by 5 bases and 0 bases, with 8 bases remaining between them. The CDR3 spans 14 residues. The chain's CDR3 is CASSHTDSNQPQHF. The CDR3 region has the DNA TGTGCCAGCAGCCATACAGATAGCAATCAGCCCCAGCATTTT. The full variable domain, rest sourced from reference TRBV7-9 and TRBJ1-5, is DTGVSQNPRHKITKRGQNVTFRCDPISEHNRLYWYRQTLGQGPEFLTYFQNEAQLEKSRLLSDRFSAERPKGSFSTLEIQRTEQGDSAMYLCASSHTDSNQPQHFGDGTRLSIL.

The chain combines TRBV13 with TRBJ2-1; tentatively, D is TRBD1 or TRBD2 (5 bases each). The CDR3 is 16 amino acids. V was shortened by 5 bases and J by 0 bases, with 14 bases between the two germline ends. Germline V CDR1 and CDR2: PRHDT, FYEKMQ (reference sequence). This chain's CDR3 is CASSKGRPSSYNEQFF. As DNA, the CDR3 is TGTGCCAGCAGCAAGGGACGCCCGAGCTCCTACAATGAGCAGTTCTTC.

This clone came up once. The V and J genes are TRBV5-1 and TRBJ2-2; D perhaps matches TRBD1 (6 bases). Germline CDR1 is SGHRS and CDR2 is YFSETQ. This CDR3 contains 13 residues. Trimming took off 3 bases at V and 8 bases at J, with 11 bases between the two ends. The CDR3 region is CASSWTAAGELFF. In nucleotides, the CDR3 is TGCGCCAGCAGCTGGACAGCAGCGGGGGAGCTGTTTTTT.

The chain joins TRBV4-1 to TRBJ1-1, with 8 bases matching TRBD1. V was pared by 3 bases and J by 4 bases, with 13 bases of the junction left unmatched. CDR1 is MGHRA and CDR2 is YSYEKL in the germline V gene. The CDR3 consists of 17 residues. The CDR3 sequence: CASSQVGTGFSPTEAFF. CDR3 DNA sequence: TGCGCCAGCAGCCAGGTTGGGACAGGTTTTTCCCCCACTGAAGCTTTCTTT.

V is TRBV19 and J is TRBJ1-2; 10 bases map to TRBD1. V was clipped by 9 bases and J by 2 bases; unmatched bases: 15. Germline values: CDR1 LNHDA, CDR2 SQIVND (reference sequence). The CDR3 sequence is 17 residues long. Written as DNA, the CDR3 is TGTGCCAGCAGTGACAGGGGGCTGACGAAAATGAACTATGGCTACACCTTC. Its translation is CASSDRGLTKMNYGYTF.

The chain recombines TRBV28 with TRBJ1-1; TRBD1 might be the D (6 bases). V lost 3 bases and J lost 10, with 9 bases in between. The V gene's germline CDR1 is MDHEN and CDR2 SYDVKM. The CDR3 runs to 11 residues. The CDR3 nucleotides read TGTGCCAGCAGTTTTGGCAGGGGAGCTTTCTTT. Its protein product is CASSFGRGAFF. Using reference TRBV28 and TRBJ1-1 for the parts outside the CDR3, the full variable domain is DVKVTQSSRYLVKRTGEKVFLECVQDMDHENMFWYRQDPGLGLRLIYFSYDVKMKEKGDIPEGYSVSREKKERFSLILESASTNQTSMYLCASSFGRGAFFGQGTRLTVV.

J is TRBJ1-2 and V is TRBV29-1, with D hard to call. V lost 5 bases and J 8 bases, leaving 15 bases between the germline ends. The CDR3 has 12 amino acids. Germline CDR1 is SQVTM and CDR2 is ANQGSEA. The chain's CDR3 is CSVHRSLFGYTF. For the CDR3, the DNA is TGCAGCGTTCATCGCAGCTTGTTCGGCTACACCTTC. The full variable domain, its missing parts supplied by reference TRBV29-1 and TRBJ1-2, is SAVISQKPSRDICQRGTSLTIQCQVDSQVTMMFWYRQQPGQSLTLIATANQGSEATYESGFVIDKFPISRPNLTFSTLTVSNMSPEDSSIYLCSVHRSLFGYTFGSGTRLTVV.

The V gene is TRBV7-9, the J gene TRBJ1-2; 8 bases line up with TRBD1. The CDR3 has 16 amino acids. With V trimmed by 2 bases and J by 5 bases, 10 bases remained unmatched. CDR1 and CDR2 (germline): SEHNR, FQNEAQ (reference sequence). The CDR3 bases are TGTGCCAGCAGCTTAACGCAAAGGACAGGGTCATATGGCTACACCTTC. This encodes CASSLTQRTGSYGYTF.

The rearrangement uses TRBV5-4 and TRBJ1-4; D is undetermined. The CDR3 sequence is 14 residues long. Germline lookup yields CDR1 SGHNT and CDR2 YYREEE (reference sequence). Trimming left V 3 bases short and J 3 bases short, with 9 bases between. The CDR3 sequence: CASSWGGANEKLFF. In DNA, the CDR3 is TGTGCCAGCAGCTGGGGAGGAGCTAATGAAAAACTGTTTTTT.

The rearrangement uses TRBV2 and TRBJ2-5, with a tentative D call TRBD1 (6 bases). V lost 6 bases and J 0 bases, leaving 11 bases between the germline ends. Germline V gene data show CDR1 as SNHLY and CDR2 as FYNNEI. This CDR3 comprises 14 residues. The CDR3 here is CASSLQGYQETQYF. The CDR3, as DNA: TGTGCCAGCAGCCTTCAGGGGTACCAAGAGACCCAGTACTTC.

The chain couples TRBV13 to TRBJ1-2, with a tentative D call TRBD1 (5 bases). The CDR3 is 14 residues long. The V gene's germline CDR1 is PRHDT and CDR2 FYEKMQ (reference sequence). V shed 6 bases and J shed 8 bases, with 19 bases lying between them. CDR3 nucleotide sequence: TGTGCCAGCAGAAAAACCCTCAGGGTCGGGGGCTACACCTTC. Translated, it gives CASRKTLRVGGYTF.